These 20 T cell receptor beta chains originate from one sample sequenced in a study of OX40 agonist ivuxolimab in advanced cancers. TCRdb's copy holds only in-frame clones and misses some; the assay was immunoSEQ multiplex PCR. The repertoire holds fewer than 70,000 clones, around 84% seen once, with around 1.5% in the top ten. Here the sequenced sample was CD4+ or CD8+ T cells sorted from blood, taken in a trial of the OX40 agonist ivuxolimab. The source of these receptors is an adult with an advanced solid tumor such as melanoma, head and neck, liver or kidney cancer.

The chain is built from TRBV19 and TRBJ2-5, with D possibly being TRBD2 (6 bases). Looked up from germline, CDR1 is LNHDA and CDR2 is SQIVND (reference sequence). Trimming stripped 3 bases from V and 5 bases from J, with 13 bases between. CDR3 length equals 14 residues. This chain's CDR3 is CASSMNAGGETQYF. The DNA of the CDR3 is TGTGCCAGTAGTATGAACGCAGGAGGGGAGACCCAGTACTTC.

The rearrangement links TRBV19 to TRBJ2-7; 14 nucleotides line up with TRBD2. Germline V CDR1 and CDR2: LNHDA, SQIVND (reference sequence). This CDR3 spans 15 amino acids. The junction had 7 bases not matched to a gene; V was cut back by 6 bases and J by 6 bases. CDR3 in amino acids: CASSPRLAGGLEQYF. DNA of the CDR3: TGTGCCAGTAGCCCCCGACTAGCGGGAGGGCTCGAGCAGTACTTC.

This clone has just one count. The V gene is TRBV7-6, the J gene TRBJ2-1; 8 nucleotides line up with TRBD1. Germline assignment: CDR1 SGHVS and CDR2 FNYEAQ. V lost 4 bases and J lost 6; bases outside the gene matches: 8. There are 15 residues in the CDR3. The CDR3 DNA sequence: TGTGCCAGCAGCTCCAGGGGGCCCGCCTTCAATGAGCAGTTCTTC. Amino acids: CASSSRGPAFNEQFF.

This clone was counted a single time. The V and J genes are TRBV25-1 and TRBJ1-5; D is uncertain. The V end was cut by 4 bases, the J end by 2 bases, with 9 bases between. CDR1 MGHDK and CDR2 SYGVNS come from the germline V gene. The CDR3 has 14 amino acids. CDR3: CASSVSGGNQPQHF. Written as DNA, the CDR3 is TGTGCCAGCAGTGTTTCCGGAGGCAATCAGCCCCAGCATTTT.

This clone was counted between two and nine times. The chain links TRBV19 to TRBJ2-4; D might be TRBD1 (6 bases). Looked up from germline, CDR1 is LNHDA and CDR2 is SQIVND (reference sequence). The CDR3 runs 15 residues. Deletions cut 4 bases from V and 2 bases from J, with 12 bases between. In nucleotides, the CDR3 is TGTGCCAGTAGTACCAGACAGGACACCAAAAACATTCAGTACTTC. Its translation is CASSTRQDTKNIQYF.

Only a few counts were recorded for this clone. The V call is TRBV5-8, the J call TRBJ2-1; D is ambiguous. Germline V gives CDR1 SGHTS, CDR2 YDEGEE. The CDR3 runs 15 residues. Trimming took 1 base from V and 5 from J, leaving 13 bases between them. CDR3 in amino acids: CASSLRSLLDNEQFF. The CDR3 DNA sequence: TGTGCCAGCAGCTTGCGGTCACTACTCGACAATGAGCAGTTCTTC.

This chain links TRBV19 with TRBJ2-1, with D possibly TRBD2 on 6 matching bases. Per the germline V gene, CDR1 is LNHDA and CDR2 is SQIVND (reference sequence). The V end lost 5 bases, the J end lost 3 bases, and 14 bases lay between the germline ends. CDR3 length: 15 residues. The CDR3 loop is CASSAGPTDYNEQFF. DNA for the CDR3: TGTGCCAGTAGTGCGGGACCAACGGACTACAATGAGCAGTTCTTC.

The rearrangement joins TRBV25-1 to TRBJ2-5; D is possibly TRBD2 (6 bases). The CDR3 sequence is 14 residues long. Trimming shortened V by 1 base and J by 4 bases, and 10 bases separated the two germline ends. The germline V gene has CDR1 MGHDK and CDR2 SYGVNS. The DNA for the CDR3 is TGTGCCAGCAGTGAATTTGGAGGGTCAGAGACCCAGTACTTC. Amino acid sequence: CASSEFGGSETQYF.

J is TRBJ2-1 and V is TRBV4-3, with D tentatively TRBD2 (5 bases). The germline V gene has CDR1 LGHNA and CDR2 YSLEER. Trimming took 0 bases from V and 9 from J, leaving 9 bases between them. The length of the CDR3 is 13 residues. CDR3 region: CASSQDRAGEQFF. The CDR3 region has the DNA TGCGCCAGCAGCCAAGATCGGGCGGGTGAGCAGTTCTTC.

V gene TRBV28 combines with J gene TRBJ2-1; TRBD2 aligns across 9 bases. The germline V gene encodes CDR1 MDHEN and CDR2 SYDVKM. The ends lost 6 bases at V and 7 bases at J; junction bases unmatched: 19. The CDR3 is made up of 18 amino acids. The DNA of the CDR3 is TGTGCCAGCAGCCCTGTACCCCGCTGGGGGACTAGCCAGAATGAGCAGTTCTTC. Translation: CASSPVPRWGTSQNEQFF.

The chain couples TRBV6-6 to TRBJ1-4, with TRBD1 identical over 9 bases. The ends lost 4 bases at V and 4 bases at J; junction bases unmatched: 4. This CDR3 contains 15 residues. Germline values: CDR1 MNHNY, CDR2 SVGAGI (reference sequence). CDR3 residues: CASSLGQGINEKLFF. For the CDR3, the DNA is TGTGCCAGCAGTTTAGGACAGGGGATTAATGAAAAACTGTTTTTT.

The chain uses TRBV5-4 and TRBJ1-1; 7 bases align to TRBD1. The CDR3 length is 16 residues. Per the germline V gene, CDR1 is SGHNT and CDR2 is YYREEE (reference sequence). The junction had 10 bases not matched to a gene; V was cut back by 5 bases and J by 0 bases. As DNA, the CDR3 is TGTGCCAGCAGTCGTCCCGGGACAGTTATGAACACTGAAGCTTTCTTT. This encodes CASSRPGTVMNTEAFF.

This rearrangement joins TRBV7-2 to TRBJ2-5; 7 bases match TRBD1. The V and J ends lost 5 bases and 2 bases, in that order; junction bases with no gene match: 8. Looked up from germline, CDR1 is SGHTA and CDR2 is FQGNSA. This CDR3 region has 15 residues. The CDR3 DNA reads TGTGCCAGCAGCCCTCGGACAGGACCACAAGAGACCCAGTACTTC. This sequence encodes CASSPRTGPQETQYF.

This chain links TRBV11-2 with TRBJ1-2, with D uncertain. With 0 bases removed from V and 7 bases from J, the gap between germline ends came to 6 bases. Germline V gene data show CDR1 as SGHAT and CDR2 as FQNNGV. The CDR3 extends over 12 amino acids. The CDR3 spells CASSLDRSGYTF. The CDR3 DNA sequence: TGTGCCAGCAGCTTAGACAGAAGTGGCTACACCTTC.

This clone was recorded a few times. This chain connects TRBV28 to TRBJ2-7, with TRBD1 matching 7 bases. The CDR3 is made up of 13 amino acids. V lost 10 bases, J lost 4 bases, and 10 bases stayed unmatched. Per the germline V gene, CDR1 is MDHEN and CDR2 is SYDVKM. In DNA form, the CDR3 reads TGTGCCACCATAGAGGGGGCAACGTACGAGCAGTACTTC. Its protein product is CATIEGATYEQYF. The full variable domain, in which reference TRBV28 and TRBJ2-7 provide the parts outside the CDR3, is DVKVTQSSRYLVKRTGEKVFLECVQDMDHENMFWYRQDPGLGLRLIYFSYDVKMKEKGDIPEGYSVSREKKERFSLILESASTNQTSMYLCATIEGATYEQYFGPGTRLTVT.

This clone was seen a handful of times. CDR3 in DNA: TGTGCCAGCAGCGTAGGACCCCAGGGAAACACCGGGGAGCTGTTTTTT. Protein: CASSVGPQGNTGELFF. The chain couples TRBV9 to TRBJ2-2; D may be TRBD1 (5 bases). The CDR3 covers 16 residues. V was shortened by 0 bases and J by 2 bases, with 11 bases between the two germline ends. In germline, CDR1 is SGDLS, CDR2 YYNGEE.

This chain joins TRBV6-5 and TRBJ2-1; D is perhaps TRBD1 (6 bases). The CDR3 is 13 amino acids. Germline V gene data show CDR1 as MNHEY and CDR2 as SVGAGI. V lost 2 bases and J 6 bases, leaving 8 bases between the germline ends. The CDR3 nucleotides read TGTGCCAGCAGTTACCAGGGGCCCAATGAGCAGTTCTTC. Protein sequence: CASSYQGPNEQFF.

The chain employs TRBV9 and TRBJ2-1, with TRBD2 as a possible D gene (5 bases). In germline, CDR1 is SGDLS, CDR2 YYNGEE. V lost 3 bases, J lost 12 bases, and 13 bases lay in between. This CDR3 contains 12 residues. CDR3 protein: CASSGARGGQFF. The CDR3 DNA sequence: TGTGCCAGCAGCGGGGCTCGAGGAGGGCAGTTCTTC. Using reference TRBV9 and TRBJ2-1 for the parts outside the CDR3, the full variable domain is DSGVTQTPKHLITATGQRVTLRCSPRSGDLSVYWYQQSLDQGLQFLIQYYNGEERAKGNILERFSAQQFPDLHSELNLSSLELGDSALYFCASSGARGGQFFGPGTRLTVL.

The rearrangement joins TRBV20-1 to TRBJ2-7; D gene ambiguous. V lost 6 bases and J lost 3, with 9 bases in between. CDR1 and CDR2 from the germline V gene are DFQATT and SNEGSKA (reference sequence). The CDR3 loop spans 11 amino acids. In DNA form, the CDR3 reads TGCAGTGCGATCCGAGACTACGAGCAGTACTTC. The encoded protein is CSAIRDYEQYF.

The CDR3 sequence is CASSVRSGRGTYNEQFF. As DNA, the CDR3 is TGTGCCAGCAGCGTAAGGTCCGGCAGGGGTACCTACAATGAGCAGTTCTTC. This chain links TRBV9 with TRBJ2-1; possible D gene TRBD1, 6 bases. There are 17 residues in the CDR3. The V and J ends lost 1 base and 2 bases respectively, with 16 bases between them. Germline V CDR1 and CDR2: SGDLS, YYNGEE.